The rows below give T cell receptor beta chains drawn from one sample of a study of shared clonotypes between healthy human individuals. Profiling relied on immunoSEQ multiplex PCR, and the TCRdb table lists in-frame clones only, not all of them. The table shows 450,000 to 500,000 clones, with more than 75% occurring only once. Sequenced material: PBMCs. The receptor source for this set is a middle-aged woman in good health. Some clones in this sample may be carry-over from other donors' samples. Both conserved end residues are part of each CDR3. A D gene is named only where the DNA matches it firmly. Clone size is stated in some rows and not others, as once, few, many or a class when expanded.

abundance,j_gene,v_gene,d_gene,CDR3nt,CDR3aa
NA,TRBJ1-5,TRBV27,TRBD1,TGTGCCAGCAGTTCCACCTCGGGGGGGGACAGGAGACCCGCAAATAGCAATCAGCCCCAGCATTTT,CASSSTSGGDRRPANSNQPQHF
NA,TRBJ2-7,TRBV9,NA,TGTGCCAGCAGTCGGAGGGGTGGTTACGAGCAGTACTTC,CASSRRGGYEQYF
NA,TRBJ2-3,TRBV4-2,TRBD2,TGTGCCAGCAGCCAAGATGGCCTCCGGGCCTCCGGCCGGGGGGGAGCAATTCGATATACGCAGTATTTT,CASSQDGLRASGRGGAIRYTQYF
NA,TRBJ2-7,TRBV28,TRBD2,TGTGCCAGCAGTTGGCCAACTAGCGGGAGGGCCTACGAGCAGTACTTC,CASSWPTSGRAYEQYF
NA,TRBJ2-7,TRBV27,TRBD2,TGTGCCAGCAGTTGGACTAGCGGACCCTACGAGCAGTACTTC,CASSWTSGPYEQYF
NA,TRBJ1-5,TRBV28,NA,TGTGCCAGCAGTCTCCGCAATCAGCCCCAGCATTTT,CASSLRNQPQHF
NA,TRBJ2-5,TRBV27,NA,TGTGCCAGCAGTTTATCGGGGGGAGGAGAGACCCAGTACTTC,CASSLSGGGETQYF
few,TRBJ2-7,TRBV25-1,TRBD2,TGTGCCAGCAAGCCTAGCGGGGGGTTCGAGCAGTACTTC,CASKPSGGFEQYF
NA,TRBJ2-2,TRBV7-2,NA,TGTGCCAGCAGCTTGGACCTAAATTATCGGGAGCTGTTTTTT,CASSLDLNYRELFF
NA,TRBJ2-7,TRBV27,NA,TGTGCCAGCAGATCCCCCCGATATGGGGCTAGCGAGCAGTACTTC,CASRSPRYGASEQYF
once,TRBJ2-3,TRBV4-1,TRBD2,TGCGCCAGCAGCCAAGCCCCAGCGGGAGATGCAGATACGCAGTATTTT,CASSQAPAGDADTQYF
NA,TRBJ1-1,TRBV27,NA,TGTGCCAGCAGTTTAAACGGCGATCCGCTCACTGAAGCTTTCTTT,CASSLNGDPLTEAFF
once,TRBJ2-2,TRBV28,TRBD2,TGTGCCAGCAGTACGTCAGTGGGACTAGCGGGAGGGCCAGGAACCGGGGAGCTGTTTTTT,CASSTSVGLAGGPGTGELFF
NA,TRBJ1-2,TRBV30,NA,TGTGCCTGGAGTATCCCAGGACCAAGGGGCTACACCTTC,CAWSIPGPRGYTF
NA,TRBJ1-5,TRBV30,NA,TGTGCCTGGAGTGTACGGTCCGGGGGGAATCAGCCCCAGCATTTT,CAWSVRSGGNQPQHF
NA,TRBJ2-7,TRBV6-6,TRBD2,TGTGCCAGTAAGCGGGAGCTAAACTACGAGCAGTACTTC,CASKRELNYEQYF
NA,TRBJ2-1,TRBV19,NA,TGTGCCAGTAGTATCGGGCAGAACAATGAGCAGTTCTTC,CASSIGQNNEQFF
NA,TRBJ2-1,TRBV10-2,TRBD2,TGCGCCAGCGCGACCCGTTCTAGCGGGAGCTCCTACAATGAGCAGTTCTTC,CASATRSSGSSYNEQFF
NA,TRBJ2-6,TRBV18,TRBD1,TGTGCCAGCTCACCACCCGGGACAGGGAACTCTGGGGCCAACGTCCTGACTTTC,CASSPPGTGNSGANVLTF
once,TRBJ2-3,TRBV6-5,TRBD1,TGTGCCAGCAGTTACTCGGACAGGGGAATAGATACGCAGTATTTT,CASSYSDRGIDTQYF
NA,TRBJ2-5,TRBV19,TRBD2,TGTGCCAGTAGTGTAAACCCACCGGGACTAGGGGTCCAAGAGACCCAGTACTTC,CASSVNPPGLGVQETQYF
NA,TRBJ2-3,TRBV9,TRBD2,TGTGCCAGCAGCGTAGGAACTAGCGGTCCCACAGATACGCAGTATTTT,CASSVGTSGPTDTQYF
many,TRBJ2-3,TRBV7-2,NA,TGTGCCAGCAGCCAGGCCCGCACAGATACGCAGTATTTT,CASSQARTDTQYF
NA,TRBJ2-3,TRBV6-6,NA,TGTGCCAGCAGTCCCAGCGTTTGGCTCACAGATACGCAGTATTTT,CASSPSVWLTDTQYF
NA,TRBJ2-2,TRBV4-1,TRBD2,TGCGCCAGCAGCCAAGATCACAGCGGGAATACCGGGAAGCTGTTTTTT,CASSQDHSGNTGKLFF
NA,TRBJ2-3,TRBV9,TRBD1,TGTGCCAGCAGCGTAGGCGACAGGGTTTATACGCAGTATTTT,CASSVGDRVYTQYF
once,TRBJ2-7,TRBV7-9,NA,TGTGCCAGCAGCTTAGCAGCCACTAGCTCGGGCGAGCAGTACTTC,CASSLAATSSGEQYF
few,TRBJ2-6,TRBV4-2,TRBD1,TGTGCCAGCAGCCAAGATCAGGGGGCTGGGGCCAACGTCCTGACTTTC,CASSQDQGAGANVLTF
NA,TRBJ2-7,TRBV7-2,TRBD2,TGTGCCAGCAGCTTAGGCGGGGGCTACGAGCAGTACTTC,CASSLGGGYEQYF
NA,TRBJ1-6,TRBV4-3,TRBD1,TGCGCCAGCAGCCAACCCAAACTAAACAGGGACAGGGTGGGTTCACCCCTCCACTTT,CASSQPKLNRDRVGSPLHF
NA,TRBJ1-2,TRBV28,NA,TGTGCCAGCAGCGACCGACAAGGACAGTGGGATGGCTACACCTTC,CASSDRQGQWDGYTF
NA,TRBJ2-7,TRBV28,TRBD2,TGTGCCAGCAGTTACTTCCTGACCATTAGCGGGAGGCTCTCCTACGAGCAGTACTTC,CASSYFLTISGRLSYEQYF
NA,TRBJ2-1,TRBV28,NA,TGTGCCAGCACAACCCCACGGAGGGGTCGGCAGTTCTTC,CASTTPRRGRQFF
NA,TRBJ1-4,TRBV4-1,NA,TGCGCCAGCAGCCAAGGAGTAAGGGATTCTAATGAAAAACTGTTTTTT,CASSQGVRDSNEKLFF
NA,TRBJ2-5,TRBV6-5,TRBD1,TGTGCCAGCCAGGACAGGGCTGTTGAGACCCAGTACTTC,CASQDRAVETQYF
once,TRBJ2-3,TRBV9,TRBD1,TGTGCCAGCAGCCAAAACGACAGGGGTGGGCCCACAGATACGCAGTATTTT,CASSQNDRGGPTDTQYF
NA,TRBJ2-7,TRBV12-5,NA,TGTGCTAGTGCTCTGGGGCGGAACTACGAGCAGTACTTC,CASALGRNYEQYF
once,TRBJ2-3,TRBV4-1,TRBD1,TGCGCCAGCAGCCAAGATTTAGGACAGGTCCTCTACGGCACAGATACGCAGTATTTT,CASSQDLGQVLYGTDTQYF
many,TRBJ1-6,TRBV6-6,NA,TGTGCCAGCAGTTTACTTGTAGGGCCGGATTCACCCCTCCACTTT,CASSLLVGPDSPLHF
NA,TRBJ1-5,TRBV15,NA,TGTGCCACCAGCAGGTGGGAGGGGGACCAGCCCCAGCATTTT,CATSRWEGDQPQHF
few,TRBJ1-2,TRBV7-3,NA,TGTGCCAGCAGCACCGACACCGGCTGGGGCTACACCTTC,CASSTDTGWGYTF
NA,TRBJ1-3,TRBV4-1,NA,TGCGCCAGCAGCCAAGAAAGAAGGGGAGTGGGAAACACCATATATTTT,CASSQERRGVGNTIYF
NA,TRBJ2-1,TRBV30,NA,TGTGCCTGGAGTGTAAATACTTGGGGAGGAGAGCAGTTCTTC,CAWSVNTWGGEQFF
NA,TRBJ2-1,TRBV9,TRBD2,TGTGCCAGCAGCCCAACCGGACTAGCGGTTTCCTACAATGAGCAGTTCTTC,CASSPTGLAVSYNEQFF
NA,TRBJ1-1,TRBV6-6,NA,TGTGCCAGCAGTTACCCGAGGGTTGACACTGAAGCTTTCTTT,CASSYPRVDTEAFF
NA,TRBJ1-1,TRBV6-4,NA,TGTGCCAGCAGGCAAGGGGGCACTGAAGCTTTCTTT,CASRQGGTEAFF
few,TRBJ1-1,TRBV7-9,NA,TGTGCCAGCAGCCCGTGGCGGGTAAACACTGAAGCTTTCTTT,CASSPWRVNTEAFF
NA,TRBJ2-6,TRBV19,NA,TGTGCCAGTAGTATCGACAGCTCTGGGGCCAACGTCCTGACTTTC,CASSIDSSGANVLTF
NA,TRBJ2-1,TRBV20-1,NA,TGCAGTGCTATCAGGTCTGAGCAGTTCTTC,CSAIRSEQFF
NA,TRBJ1-5,TRBV7-8,TRBD1,TGTGCCAGCAGCTCGGGGACAGGCGGCGATCAGCCCCAGCATTTT,CASSSGTGGDQPQHF
NA,TRBJ1-1,TRBV5-1,NA,TGCGCCAGCAGCCCTGAAGCCTCCCCGACCGGTCGATCTGAAGCTTTCTTT,CASSPEASPTGRSEAFF
NA,TRBJ2-5,TRBV14,TRBD2,TGTGCCAGCAGCCGATCCGGGACTACATTTGGCGAGACCCAGTACTTC,CASSRSGTTFGETQYF
NA,TRBJ2-7,TRBV6-1,TRBD2,TGTGCCAGCACCAGAAATAGCGGGGCAACCTACGAGCAGTACTTC,CASTRNSGATYEQYF
NA,TRBJ2-7,TRBV4-1,NA,TGCGCCAGCAGCCCAGGGGACGGCAACTACGAGCAGTACTTC,CASSPGDGNYEQYF
few,TRBJ1-4,TRBV20-1,NA,TGCAGTGCTAGAGGATTCGGGAAACTGTTTTTT,CSARGFGKLFF
NA,TRBJ2-1,TRBV6-1,NA,TGTGCCAGCAGGGCACCAGGAAAGGATGAGCAGTTCTTC,CASRAPGKDEQFF
NA,TRBJ2-5,TRBV25-1,NA,TGTGCCAGCAGTGAAGAGGGTGGACAGGGCTCGCGGGAGCAGTACTTC,CASSEEGGQGSREQYF